This T cell receptor beta chain was captured by sequencing in a study of blood T cell repertoires in COVID-19. At the level of the study: Whether acute or convalescent, the COVID-19 samples came from the United States, Italy and Spain. Sources were T cells, B-cell-depleted T cells, or PBMCs; the material itself was cDNA or gDNA.

Assignment of participants to cohorts was predicated upon participant-reported clinical history. For recovered donors of Cohort 3, there were two negative PCRs, clearance, or symptom resolution. Data came from immunoSEQ multiplex PCR; TCRdb stores just in-frame clones and leaves some out. The sample yields about 310,000 clones, 85% to 90% seen once. The sequence derives from a woman aged 25 to 45 who had recovered from COVID-19. Sequenced input: PBMCs or T cells enriched from blood (not recorded which).

CDR3 amino acids: CAIRGTGYTGYTF. DNA of the CDR3: TGTGCCATCAGGGGGACAGGGTATACTGGCTACACCTTC. The chain recombines TRBV10-3 with TRBJ1-2; 9 bases are shared with TRBD1. The CDR3 loop spans 13 amino acids. In germline, CDR1 is ENHRY, CDR2 SYGVKD. The V and J ends lost 6 bases and 7 bases, in that order; junction bases with no gene match: 6.